These 8 T cell receptor beta chains originate from one sample sequenced in a study of regulatory T cells in long-lasting Graves disease. The TCR beta library used iRepertoire HTBI primers with Arm-PCR amplification of CDR3. TCRdb used MiXCR to reprocess the multiplex PCR reads, holding one entry per CDR3 protein. Of around 450,000 distinct CDR3 sequences in the sample, under 25% are singletons; the top ten hold around 7%. As for time point: persistent/refractory GD, antithyroid drugs over 5 years with positive TRAb. RNA extracted from PBMCs served as the sequencing template. The sequencing here drew on peripheral blood mononuclear cells (PBMCs), taken when the disease was refractory, from a patient treated with antithyroid drugs. The receptors shown here come from a female donor with Graves disease.

This chain links TRBV7-9 with TRBJ1-2; TRBD1 matches at 8 bases. The CDR3 loop spans 14 amino acids. J gave up 5 bases and V 5 bases, and 7 bases lay outside the gene matches. Germline values: CDR1 SEHNR, CDR2 FQNEAQ (reference sequence). The CDR3 sequence is CASSPQGARYGYTF. The CDR3 DNA reads as TGTGCCAGCAGCCCCCAGGGGGCTCGGTATGGCTACACCTTC.

This chain links TRBV29-1 with TRBJ2-7; 8 bases align to TRBD2. The ends lost 8 bases at V and 2 bases at J; junction bases unmatched: 11. The germline V gene encodes CDR1 SQVTM and CDR2 ANQGSEA. This CDR3 has 14 residues. CDR3 amino acids: CSPKGSGTPYEQYF. The CDR3 region has the DNA TGCAGCCCTAAGGGTAGCGGGACTCCCTACGAGCAGTACTTC.

This clonotype was seen repeatedly, ten times or more. The chain has TRBV28 and TRBJ2-7; 9 nucleotides align to TRBD2. V shed 7 bases and J 3 bases; nucleotides not matched to a gene: 7. The CDR3 totals 14 residues. CDR1 MDHEN and CDR2 SYDVKM come from the germline V gene. CDR3 region: CASTGGRGYYEQYF. In nucleotides, the CDR3 is TGTGCCAGCACGGGCGGGAGGGGATACTACGAGCAGTACTTC.

As to this clonotype: This sequence may be a read error, since a much larger clone differs from it by one base. V is TRBV7-2 and J is TRBJ1-2, with a weak D call TRBD1 (5 bases). CDR3 length equals 17 residues. The germline V gene has CDR1 SGHTA and CDR2 FQGNSA. Here the CDR3 reads CASSSPVQGFLNYGCTF. CDR3 sequence (DNA): TGTGCCAGCAGCTCCCCCGTTCAGGGTTTTCTTAACTATGGCTGCACCTTC.

There are many counts of this clonotype. V usage is TRBV6-1 and J usage is TRBJ1-5, with 11 bases that match TRBD1. The trim removed 6 bases at V and 7 bases at J, leaving 5 bases unmatched. The CDR3 length is 14 residues. Per germline, CDR1 MNHNS and CDR2 SASEGT. CDR3 sequence (DNA): TGTGCCAGCAGAAGGGGACAGGGGGAACAGCCCCAGCATTTT. It specifies CASRRGQGEQPQHF.

The chain joins TRBV30 to TRBJ1-5; D is ambiguous. The CDR3 sequence is 15 residues long. V dropped 3 bases and J dropped 0 bases, with 12 bases sitting between them. Germline CDR1 and CDR2: GTSNPN and SVGIG (reference sequence). The CDR3 reads CAWSARDGSNQPQHF. CDR3 in DNA: TGTGCCTGGAGCGCTAGAGACGGTAGCAATCAGCCCCAGCATTTT.

This clonotype has ten or more counts. This chain links TRBV28 with TRBJ2-5; 7 bases line up with TRBD1. The J segment lost 5 bases and the V segment lost 5 bases, leaving 11 bases of the junction unmatched. Germline CDR1 is MDHEN and CDR2 is SYDVKM. This CDR3 is built from 15 residues. In DNA form, the CDR3 reads TGTGCCAGCAGTCCCTCAGACAGGGATTGGGAGACCCAGTACTTC. Its protein is CASSPSDRDWETQYF.

This clonotype has at least ten counts. The J gene is TRBJ1-4, the V gene TRBV7-9; the D is unclear. Looked up from germline, CDR1 is SEHNR and CDR2 is FQNEAQ (reference sequence). The V end lost 0 bases, the J end lost 2 bases, and 4 bases lay between the germline ends. CDR3 size: 14 residues. The CDR3 DNA is TGTGCCAGCAGCTTAGCTGGGACTAATGAAAAACTGTTTTTT. It is translated as CASSLAGTNEKLFF. The whole variable domain, remainder taken from reference TRBV7-9 and TRBJ1-4, is DTGVSQNPRHKITKRGQNVTFRCDPISEHNRLYWYRQTLGQGPEFLTYFQNEAQLEKSRLLSDRFSAERPKGSFSTLEIQRTEQGDSAMYLCASSLAGTNEKLFFGSGTQLSVL.